The sequence of this T cell receptor beta chain was determined in a study of PD-L1 blockade in urothelial cancer. Study-wide background: About 90% of the roughly 29 patients comprised males who had bladder-origin urothelial cancer. Counts from blood samples showed a median of roughly 140,000 T cells. Analyses used blood from 3 weeks (second dose) and 6 weeks after treatment start.

Germline CDR1 LNHNV, CDR2 YYDKDF (reference sequence). The CDR3 spans 13 residues. V was clipped by 5 bases and J by 7 bases; unmatched bases: 4. Time point in this sample: pretreatment peripheral blood. Method: immunoSEQ multiplex PCR; TCRdb's copy keeps in-frame clones and lacks some. The sample has 75,000 to 95,000 clones; around four fifths are singletons. This clone occurred a few times. The source of this sequence is a man aged 40-49 years with urothelial cancer. J is TRBJ1-5 and V is TRBV15, with 8 bases lining up with TRBD1. Sequences were derived from PBMCs, sampled around atezolizumab (anti-PD-L1) treatment. The CDR3 DNA is TGTGCCACCAGCCAGGACAGGGCCCAGCCCCAGCATTTT. Translation: CATSQDRAQPQHF. Together with reference TRBV15 and TRBJ1-5, the CDR3 gives the full variable domain: DAMVIQNPRYQVTQFGKPVTLSCSQTLNHNVMYWYQQKSSQAPKLLFHYYDKDFNNEADTPDNFQSRRPNTSFCFLDIRSPGLGDTAMYLCATSQDRAQPQHFGDGTRLSIL.